A selection of T cell receptor beta chains follows, all from one sample in a study of identical twins. Each CDR3 protein is one row after TCRdb ran MiXCR on the 5' RACE reads. This sample has more than 1.5 million distinct CDR3 sequences; less than 35% occur once, and the top ten carry around 0.25%. Sequencing input: cord blood. The origin of the receptors is a newborn girl in good health. Each CDR3 is given with its conserved first and last residue. D genes are given only for firm matches. A clone size is listed for some rows: how often the clone was seen (once, few, many), or a class if it is expanded.

D	J	size	V	DNA	CDR3
-	TRBJ2-2	-	TRBV3-1	TGTGCCAGCGCACAGTCCGGGGAGCTGTTTTTT	CASAQSGELFF
TRBD2	TRBJ2-7	once	TRBV6-5	TGTGCCAGCAGTTACGTCGGGAGGCCATACAATGAGCAGTACTTC	CASSYVGRPYNEQYF
-	TRBJ2-7	-	TRBV7-2	TGTGCCAGCAGCTTAGGTGGAGGGCGGACCTCCTACGAGCAGTACTTC	CASSLGGGRTSYEQYF
TRBD1	TRBJ2-3	-	TRBV10-3	TGTGCCACTCCCTACGAGACAGGGGGCTATACGCAGTATTTT	CATPYETGGYTQYF
TRBD1	TRBJ2-7	few	TRBV10-3	TGTGCCATCAGTGCCGCGGGACAGGGGGCGGGAGAGCAGTACTTC	CAISAAGQGAGEQYF
TRBD1	TRBJ2-7	-	TRBV5-5	TGTGCCAGCAGATGGACAGGGGGCATCCACGAGCAGTACTTC	CASRWTGGIHEQYF
TRBD2	TRBJ2-3	-	TRBV20-1	TGCAGTGCTAGAGATGAGAGTAGCGGGAGCGGACAGCAGTATTTT	CSARDESSGSGQQYF
TRBD2	TRBJ2-1	-	TRBV28	TGTGCCAGCAGTTTTCGACTAGCGGGAGCAGTTGAGCAGTTCTTC	CASSFRLAGAVEQFF
-	TRBJ2-1	few	TRBV12-3/TRBV12-4	TGTGCCAGCAGTTTCATCTCAGGACCCCGTTACAATGAGCAGTTCTTC	CASSFISGPRYNEQFF
-	TRBJ1-1	-	TRBV7-9	TGTGCCAGCAGCTTACCGTCTCCAGGAATCATGAACACTGAAGCTTTCTTT	CASSLPSPGIMNTEAFF
TRBD1	TRBJ1-4	few	TRBV6-6	TGTGCCAGCAGTTACTCGGGACAGGGTTGGAATGAAAAACTGTTTTTT	CASSYSGQGWNEKLFF
-	TRBJ2-1	-	TRBV7-8	TGTGCCAGCAGCCCCTCGGGGGCTAGCCTCAATGAGCAGTTCTTC	CASSPSGASLNEQFF
TRBD1	TRBJ2-3	few	TRBV18	TGTGCCAGCTCACCCTTGGGGACAGTAACAGATACGCAGTATTTT	CASSPLGTVTDTQYF
TRBD1	TRBJ2-7	many	TRBV29-1	TGCAGCGTTGAGCTATCGACAGGGGAGGAATTTGAGCAGTACTTC	CSVELSTGEEFEQYF
TRBD2	TRBJ2-7	many	TRBV29-1	TGCAGCGTTGAGACTAGCGCCCTACGGGAGCAGTACTTC	CSVETSALREQYF
-	TRBJ2-4	few	TRBV6-1	TGTGCCAGCAGTGAAGTCCCAGGGGTTAACATTCAGTACTTC	CASSEVPGVNIQYF
-	TRBJ2-2	-	TRBV20-1	TGCATCTCCAGGGGGAACACCGGGGAGCTGTTTTTT	CISRGNTGELFF
-	TRBJ2-3	many	TRBV19	TGTGCCAGTAGTCCACAGGGTACAGCAGATACGCAGTATTTT	CASSPQGTADTQYF
-	TRBJ2-3	-	TRBV12-3/TRBV12-4	TGTGCCAGCAGTCCCGGACCCCTGAGGTTTAGCATAGATACGCAGTATTTT	CASSPGPLRFSIDTQYF
-	TRBJ2-1	few	TRBV10-3	TGTGCCACCTCTCGGCTGAGGGCTACCTACAATGAGCAGTTCTTC	CATSRLRATYNEQFF
-	TRBJ2-3	-	TRBV6-6	TGTGCCAGCACGGGGCAGCGGGCTAACACAGATACGCAGTATTTT	CASTGQRANTDTQYF
TRBD2	TRBJ2-2	few	TRBV29-1	TGCAGCGTGCCGGGACTAGCGGTCGGCGGGGAGCTGTTTTTT	CSVPGLAVGGELFF
-	TRBJ2-7	many	TRBV28	TGTGCCAGCAGTCCCACCGGAAAATACGAGCAGTACTTC	CASSPTGKYEQYF
TRBD2	TRBJ2-1	-	TRBV7-6	TGTGCCAGCAGCTTAGCCCGAGGACTAGCGCGCAATGAGCAGTTCTTC	CASSLARGLARNEQFF
-	TRBJ2-5	-	TRBV5-1	TGCGCCAGCAGCTTGAGGCCTAGCCAAGAGACCCAGTACTTC	CASSLRPSQETQYF
-	TRBJ2-1	-	TRBV4-1	TGCGCCAGCAGCCAAGATATCAATAGGGGTGAGCAGTTCTTC	CASSQDINRGEQFF
-	TRBJ2-3	-	TRBV20-1	TGCAGTGCTAGGAGCGAAGATACGCAGTATTTT	CSARSEDTQYF
-	TRBJ2-7	-	TRBV20-1	TGCAGTGCGCCCCAAGGAGGCCACGAGCAGTACTTC	CSAPQGGHEQYF
TRBD2	TRBJ2-7	once	TRBV27	TGTGCCAGCAGTTTATCGACTAGCGGGTCCCATTACTTC	CASSLSTSGSHYF
-	TRBJ2-7	-	TRBV28	TGTGCCAGCAGTTGTCGGCCCGTCTACGAGCAGTACTTC	CASSCRPVYEQYF
TRBD1	TRBJ1-1	few	TRBV12-3/TRBV12-4	TGTGCCAGCAGTTTCGGGGACAGGGCGGGCACTGAAGCTTTCTTT	CASSFGDRAGTEAFF
TRBD1	TRBJ1-2	-	TRBV9	TGTGCCAGCACCCGGACAGGGTATAACTATGGCTACACCTTC	CASTRTGYNYGYTF
-	TRBJ2-7	-	TRBV10-3	TGTGCCAGCAGCTTATACCTCCAACACTACGAGCAGTACTTC	CASSLYLQHYEQYF
-	TRBJ2-1	few	TRBV27	TGTGCCAGCAGTTTAGTGGGCACACCTACCTCCTACAATGAGCAGTTCTTC	CASSLVGTPTSYNEQFF
-	TRBJ2-7	-	TRBV28	TGTGCCAGCAGTTTAGACAGGAGGCACGAGCAGTACTTC	CASSLDRRHEQYF
-	TRBJ2-3	few	TRBV11-2	TGTGCCAGCAGCTTAGCTCCGCATCAGGGAAACACAGATACGCAGTATTTT	CASSLAPHQGNTDTQYF
-	TRBJ2-1	-	TRBV6-5	TGTGCCAGCAGTCCTACCGGGACACTTCCCTACAATGAGCAGTTCTTC	CASSPTGTLPYNEQFF
-	TRBJ2-3	once	TRBV30	TGTGCCTGCAATAAGGGACGGGGACGCCCAGATACGCAGTATTTT	CACNKGRGRPDTQYF
-	TRBJ2-3	few	TRBV7-9	TGTGCCAGCAGCGAGGGGACCGAAGCGGTCACAGATACGCAGTATTTT	CASSEGTEAVTDTQYF
TRBD1	TRBJ1-2	many	TRBV12-3/TRBV12-4	TGTGCCAGCAGTGGACAGGGCCTTAACTATGGCTACACCTTC	CASSGQGLNYGYTF
-	TRBJ2-1	-	TRBV12-3/TRBV12-4	TGTGCCAGCAGTTTAGATCTATCTAGCGCGTTCAATGAGCAGTTCTTC	CASSLDLSSAFNEQFF
-	TRBJ2-4	-	TRBV20-1	TGCAGTGCGCCCAGGGGGGGAGCCAAAAACATTCAGTACTTC	CSAPRGGAKNIQYF
-	TRBJ2-1	few	TRBV7-9	TGTGCCAGCAGACGAGACAGCAACAATGAGCAGTTCTTC	CASRRDSNNEQFF
-	TRBJ1-4	-	TRBV5-1	TGCGCCAGCAGCTCCGCCCGAACAGGGTTTGAAAAACTGTTTTTT	CASSSARTGFEKLFF
-	TRBJ2-1	few	TRBV2	TGTGCCAGCAGTGAAGACCAGAGCTCCTACAATGAGCAGTTCTTC	CASSEDQSSYNEQFF
TRBD2	TRBJ2-1	-	TRBV20-1	TGCAGTGCTAGTGATAGCGGGGGGTACTACAATGAGCAGTTCTTC	CSASDSGGYYNEQFF
-	TRBJ1-1	-	TRBV29-1	TGCAGCGACCGGACAGTTGGGGCTTTCTTT	CSDRTVGAFF
-	TRBJ1-6	few	TRBV28	TGTGCCAGCAGTTTCGTCCGCTCCTATAATTCACCCCTCCACTTT	CASSFVRSYNSPLHF
TRBD2	TRBJ2-1	-	TRBV4-2	TGTGCCAGCAGCCAAGAGGCGGGACTAGGCTCCTACAATGAGCAGTTCTTC	CASSQEAGLGSYNEQFF
-	TRBJ2-3	-	TRBV27	TGTGCCAGCAGTTTAGTTAGGGGCAGGTCGCAGTATTTT	CASSLVRGRSQYF